This T cell receptor (beta chain) was identified during a study of shared clonotypes between healthy human individuals. Notes on the study in general: Clonotypes not shared had lower generation probabilities than those common to all four donors.

Trimming pared 4 bases from V and 2 bases from J, leaving 14 bases between. The germline V gene has CDR1 MDHEN and CDR2 SYDVKM. CDR3 length: 15 residues. Each donor was a Caucasian adult residing in Nashville, Tennessee. Comment on this clone: The antigen is not known.

The repertoire was sequenced with immunoSEQ multiplex PCR; TCRdb's copy has only in-frame clones and lacks some. The repertoire holds under 600,000 clones, with roughly 95% as singletons. This rearrangement joins TRBV28 to TRBJ2-5; a weak D match, TRBD1 (5 bases). The origin of this receptor is a woman aged 25 to 45 in good health. Sequenced material: naive CD4+ T cells sorted from blood. Subset: CD45RA+ positively selected. In DNA, the CDR3 is TGTGCCAGCAGTTCCCCCCGACAGATACAAGAGACCCAGTACTTC. Protein sequence: CASSSPRQIQETQYF.